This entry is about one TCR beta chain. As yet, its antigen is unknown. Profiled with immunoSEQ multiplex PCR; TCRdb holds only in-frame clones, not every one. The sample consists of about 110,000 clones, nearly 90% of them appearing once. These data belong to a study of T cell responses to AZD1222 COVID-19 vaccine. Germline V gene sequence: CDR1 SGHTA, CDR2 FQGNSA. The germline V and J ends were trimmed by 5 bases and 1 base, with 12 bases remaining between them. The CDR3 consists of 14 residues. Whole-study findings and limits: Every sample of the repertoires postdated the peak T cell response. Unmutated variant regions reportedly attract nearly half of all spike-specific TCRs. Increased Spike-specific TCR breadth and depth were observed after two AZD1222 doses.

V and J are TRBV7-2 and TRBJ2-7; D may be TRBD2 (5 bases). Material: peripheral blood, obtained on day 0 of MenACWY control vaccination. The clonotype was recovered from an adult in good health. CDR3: CASSPQRTSYEQYF. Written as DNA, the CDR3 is TGTGCCAGCAGCCCACAGCGGACTTCCTACGAGCAGTACTTC.